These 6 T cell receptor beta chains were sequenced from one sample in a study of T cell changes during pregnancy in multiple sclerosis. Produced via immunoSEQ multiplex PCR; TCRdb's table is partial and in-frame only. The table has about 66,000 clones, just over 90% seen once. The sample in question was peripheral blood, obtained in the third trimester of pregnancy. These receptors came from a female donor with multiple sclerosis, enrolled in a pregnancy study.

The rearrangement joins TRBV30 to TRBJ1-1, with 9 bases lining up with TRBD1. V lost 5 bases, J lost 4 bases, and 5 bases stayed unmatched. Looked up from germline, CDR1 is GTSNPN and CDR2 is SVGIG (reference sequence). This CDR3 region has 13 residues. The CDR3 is CAWSGQGGTEAFF. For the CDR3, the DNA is TGTGCCTGGTCGGGACAGGGCGGCACTGAAGCTTTCTTT. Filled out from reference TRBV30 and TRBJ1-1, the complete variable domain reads SQTIHQWPATLVQPVGSPLSLECTVEGTSNPNLYWYRQAAGRGLQLLFYSVGIGQISSEVPQNLSASRPQDRQFILSSKKLLLSDSGFYLCAWSGQGGTEAFFGQGTRLTVV.

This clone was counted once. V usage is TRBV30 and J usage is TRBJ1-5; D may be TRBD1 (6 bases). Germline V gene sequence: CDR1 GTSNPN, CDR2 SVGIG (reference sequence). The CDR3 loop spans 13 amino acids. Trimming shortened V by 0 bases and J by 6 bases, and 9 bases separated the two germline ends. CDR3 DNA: TGTGCCTGGAGTGTACAGGGCGGTCAGCCCCAGCATTTT. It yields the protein CAWSVQGGQPQHF.

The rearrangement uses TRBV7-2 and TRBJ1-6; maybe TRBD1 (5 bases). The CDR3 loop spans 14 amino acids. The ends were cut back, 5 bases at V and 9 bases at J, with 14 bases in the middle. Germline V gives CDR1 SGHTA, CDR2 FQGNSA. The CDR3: CASSEARASSPLHF. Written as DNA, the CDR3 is TGTGCCAGCAGCGAGGCCAGGGCAAGTTCACCCCTCCACTTT.

The CDR3 here is CAWLGQGFSGYTF. The CDR3 DNA reads as TGTGCCTGGCTGGGACAGGGGTTTTCTGGCTACACCTTC. This chain connects TRBV30 to TRBJ1-2; 10 bases match TRBD1. The CDR3 is made up of 13 amino acids. Germline V gene sequence: CDR1 GTSNPN, CDR2 SVGIG (reference sequence). Germline trimming cut 5 bases from V and 7 bases from J; bases unmatched to any gene: 7.

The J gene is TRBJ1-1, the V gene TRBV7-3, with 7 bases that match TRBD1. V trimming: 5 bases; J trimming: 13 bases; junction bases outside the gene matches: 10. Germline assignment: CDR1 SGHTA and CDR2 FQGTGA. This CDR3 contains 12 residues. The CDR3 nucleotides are TGTGCCAGCAGCCCTTTACAGGGGAGACTTTTCTTT. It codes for CASSPLQGRLFF.

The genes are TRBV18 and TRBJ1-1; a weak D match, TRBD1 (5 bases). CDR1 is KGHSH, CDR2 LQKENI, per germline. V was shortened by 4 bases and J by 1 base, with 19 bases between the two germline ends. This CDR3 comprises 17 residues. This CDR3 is CASSLLPGGSTNTEAFF. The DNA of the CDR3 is TGTGCCAGCTCACTACTTCCTGGGGGGAGTACGAACACTGAAGCTTTCTTT.